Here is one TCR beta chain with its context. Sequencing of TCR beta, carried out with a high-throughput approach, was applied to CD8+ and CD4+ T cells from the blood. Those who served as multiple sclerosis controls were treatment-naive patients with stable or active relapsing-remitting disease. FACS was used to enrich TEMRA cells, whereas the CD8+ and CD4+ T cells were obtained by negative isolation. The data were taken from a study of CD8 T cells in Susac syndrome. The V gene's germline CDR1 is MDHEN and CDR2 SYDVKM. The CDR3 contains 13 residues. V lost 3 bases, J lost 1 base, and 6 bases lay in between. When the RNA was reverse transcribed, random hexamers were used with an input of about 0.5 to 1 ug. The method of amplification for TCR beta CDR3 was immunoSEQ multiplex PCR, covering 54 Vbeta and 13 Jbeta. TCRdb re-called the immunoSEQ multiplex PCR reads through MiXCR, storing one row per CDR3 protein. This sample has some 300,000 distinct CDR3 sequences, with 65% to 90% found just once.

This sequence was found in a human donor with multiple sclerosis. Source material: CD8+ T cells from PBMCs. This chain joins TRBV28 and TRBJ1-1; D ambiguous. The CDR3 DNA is TGTGCCAGCAGTTTGACACCGAACACTGAAGCTTTCTTT. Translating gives CASSLTPNTEAFF. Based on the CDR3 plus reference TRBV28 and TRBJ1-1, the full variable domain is DVKVTQSSRYLVKRTGEKVFLECVQDMDHENMFWYRQDPGLGLRLIYFSYDVKMKEKGDIPEGYSVSREKKERFSLILESASTNQTSMYLCASSLTPNTEAFFGQGTRLTVV.